This note documents a single TCR beta chain sequence. This CDR3 spans 14 amino acids. The germline V gene encodes CDR1 MNHEY and CDR2 SMNVEV (reference sequence). V was cut by 5 bases and J by 6 bases, with 13 bases left in between. Repertoires were generated with immunoSEQ multiplex PCR, while TCRdb's copy carries only in-frame clones and drops some. The sample has approximately 150,000 clones, 89% seen once. This specimen belongs to a study of T cell responses to AZD1222 COVID-19 vaccine. The sequence came from an adult who received the AZD1222 COVID-19 vaccine. The J gene is TRBJ2-2, the V gene TRBV27; D uncertain. Sequencing was performed on peripheral blood, taken 28 days after the second AZD1222 dose. The CDR3: CASSPIEGPGELFF. The DNA of the CDR3 is TGTGCCAGCAGTCCCATCGAAGGTCCCGGGGAGCTGTTTTTT.